This TCR beta chain was captured in a study of graft-versus-host responses after intestinal transplantation. Study-wide findings and caveats: There were GvH clones found in recipient marrow, and some of them appeared first in ileum or blood.

Researchers processed graft tissue to release intraepithelial and lamina propria lymphocytes. Clones were sequenced by immunoSEQ multiplex PCR, and TCRdb holds only the in-frame ones, with some missing. The sample holds about 17,000 clones, 75% to 85% seen once. This clone has only one observation. The antigen remains undetermined. The germline CDR1 and CDR2 sequences are KGHSH and LQKENI. The CDR3 runs to 14 residues. Trimming at V came to 2 bases and at J to 5 bases, leaving 5 bases not matched to a gene. The clonotype comes from a human patient who received an intestinal transplant, so some T cells may come from the graft donor. Sequencing used ileum tissue, obtained about 15 weeks after intestinal transplant. This chain uses TRBV18 with TRBJ2-5, with 7 nucleotides matching TRBD1. In nucleotides, the CDR3 is TGTGCCAGCTCACCATCCAGGGGGTCGGAGACCCAGTACTTC. Translation: CASSPSRGSETQYF.